The source of this TCR beta chain is a study of human T cells and chemical hapten exposure. The CDR3 sequence is 15 residues long. Per germline, CDR1 SGHTA and CDR2 FQGNSA. Individual cDNA molecules in this library carried unique molecular identifiers. TCRdb reanalysed the 5' RACE reads using MiXCR and keeps one entry per CDR3 protein. This sample yields 100,000 to 120,000 distinct CDR3 sequences, of which approximately 19% are seen a single time; around 2.7% belongs to the top ten. Details on this clonotype: Its antigen is not identified. The junction shows a germline mismatch at one end, possibly a read error.

The study, taken as a whole, reports: Those TCRs sitting above 1 in 1000 frequency stayed the same with DPC sensitization.

Before extraction, the whole blood was not fractionated, and total RNA was taken from it. The rearrangement joins TRBV7-2 to TRBJ1-5, with unresolved D. The sequence was obtained from a human donor in good health. The CDR3 bases are TGTGCCAGCAGCTTAGGAGCTAATAGCAATCAGCCCCAGAATTTT. Encoded protein: CASSLGANSNQPQNF.